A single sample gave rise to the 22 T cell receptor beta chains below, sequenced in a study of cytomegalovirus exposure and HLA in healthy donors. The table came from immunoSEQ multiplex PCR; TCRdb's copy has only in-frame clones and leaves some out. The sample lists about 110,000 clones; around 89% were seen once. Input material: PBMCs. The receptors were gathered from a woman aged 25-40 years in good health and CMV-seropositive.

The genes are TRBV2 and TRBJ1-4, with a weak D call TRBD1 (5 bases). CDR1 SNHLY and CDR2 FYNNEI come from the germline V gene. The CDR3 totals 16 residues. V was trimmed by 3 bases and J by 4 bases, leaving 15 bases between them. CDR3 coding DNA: TGTGCCAGCAGTGACCCGGGAGCGGGGGGTAATGAAAAACTGTTTTTT. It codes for CASSDPGAGGNEKLFF.

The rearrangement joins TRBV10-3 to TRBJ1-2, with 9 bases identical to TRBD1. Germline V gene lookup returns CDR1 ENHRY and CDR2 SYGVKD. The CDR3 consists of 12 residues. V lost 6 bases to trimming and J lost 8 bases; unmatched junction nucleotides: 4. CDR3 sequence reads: CAIRGTGQGYTF. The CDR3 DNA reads TGTGCCATCAGGGGGACAGGGCAGGGCTACACCTTC.

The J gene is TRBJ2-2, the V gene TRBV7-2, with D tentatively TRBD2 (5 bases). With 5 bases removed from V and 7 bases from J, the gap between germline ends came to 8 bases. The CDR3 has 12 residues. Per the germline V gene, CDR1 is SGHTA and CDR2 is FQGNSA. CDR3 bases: TGTGCCAGCAGCCCACGGGGCGGGGAGCTGTTTTTT. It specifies CASSPRGGELFF.

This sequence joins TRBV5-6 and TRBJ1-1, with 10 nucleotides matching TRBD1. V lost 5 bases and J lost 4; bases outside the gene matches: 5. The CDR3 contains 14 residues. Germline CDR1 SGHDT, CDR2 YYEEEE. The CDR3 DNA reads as TGTGCCAGCAGTAAGACAGGGGGCGGCACTGAAGCTTTCTTT. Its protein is CASSKTGGGTEAFF.

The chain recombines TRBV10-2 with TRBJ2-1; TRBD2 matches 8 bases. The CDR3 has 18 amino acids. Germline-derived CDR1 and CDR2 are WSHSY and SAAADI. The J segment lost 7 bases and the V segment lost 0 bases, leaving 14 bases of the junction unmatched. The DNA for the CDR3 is TGCGCCAGCAGTGAGTCAGGAGGGCGTACGGGAGGGCGAAATGAGCAGTTCTTC. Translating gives CASSESGGRTGGRNEQFF.

The CDR3 DNA reads TGTGCCAGCAGCTTAGCTAGTGGGGCCACCGAGCAGTACTTC. Amino acid sequence: CASSLASGATEQYF. The chain joins TRBV7-2 to TRBJ2-7, with TRBD1 as a possible D gene (5 bases). Germline V gives CDR1 SGHTA, CDR2 FQGNSA. The CDR3 sequence is 14 residues long. The V and J ends lost 0 bases and 6 bases respectively, with 12 bases between them. Full variable domain (rest looked up from reference TRBV7-2 and TRBJ2-7): GAGVSQSPSNKVTEKGKDVELRCDPISGHTALYWYRQSLGQGLEFLIYFQGNSAPDKSGLPSDRFSAERTGGSVSTLTIQRTQQEDSAVYLCASSLASGATEQYFGPGTRLTVT.

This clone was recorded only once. In DNA, the CDR3 is TGTGCCAGCAGTGAATGGGACAGGGGCCAAGAGACCCAGTACTTC. It encodes CASSEWDRGQETQYF. This sequence joins TRBV25-1 and TRBJ2-5, with 10 positions matching TRBD1. This CDR3 has 15 amino acids. The J segment lost 1 base and the V segment lost 1 base, leaving 0 bases of the junction unmatched. Germline loops: CDR1 MGHDK, CDR2 SYGVNS.

The CDR3 here is CASSQSSGADRGGSPLHF. DNA of the CDR3: TGCGCCAGCAGCCAATCCTCTGGAGCGGACAGGGGTGGATCACCCCTCCACTTT. The chain has TRBV4-3 and TRBJ1-6, with 9 nucleotides matching TRBD1. The V and J ends lost 2 bases and 10 bases, in that order; junction bases with no gene match: 15. This CDR3 has 18 residues. Germline V gene lookup returns CDR1 LGHNA and CDR2 YSLEER.

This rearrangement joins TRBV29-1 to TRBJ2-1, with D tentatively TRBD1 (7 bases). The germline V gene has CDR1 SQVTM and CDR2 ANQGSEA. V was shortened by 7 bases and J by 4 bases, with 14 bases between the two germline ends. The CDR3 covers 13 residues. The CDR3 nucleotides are TGCAGCGGTGCAGGGGGGCGGTACAATGAGCAGTTCTTC. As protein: CSGAGGRYNEQFF.

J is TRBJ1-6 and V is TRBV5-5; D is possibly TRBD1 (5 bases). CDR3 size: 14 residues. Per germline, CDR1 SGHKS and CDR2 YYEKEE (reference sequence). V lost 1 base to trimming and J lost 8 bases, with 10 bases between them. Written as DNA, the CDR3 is TGTGCCAGCAGCTTGATCGGGGGGGATTCACCCCTCCACTTT. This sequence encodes CASSLIGGDSPLHF.

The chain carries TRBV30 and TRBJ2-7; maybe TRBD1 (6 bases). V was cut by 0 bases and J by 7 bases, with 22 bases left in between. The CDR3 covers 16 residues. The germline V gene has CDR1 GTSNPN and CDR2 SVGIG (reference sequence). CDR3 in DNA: TGTGCCTGGAGTGTCCCTATCCCAGGGGCGTGGGGTGAGCAGTACTTC. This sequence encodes CAWSVPIPGAWGEQYF.

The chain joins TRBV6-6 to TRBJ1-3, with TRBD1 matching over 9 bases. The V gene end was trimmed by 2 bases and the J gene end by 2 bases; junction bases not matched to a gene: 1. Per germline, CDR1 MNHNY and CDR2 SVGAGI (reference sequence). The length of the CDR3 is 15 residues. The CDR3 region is CASSYTGGPGNTIYF. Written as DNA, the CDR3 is TGTGCCAGCAGTTACACAGGGGGCCCTGGAAACACCATATATTTT.

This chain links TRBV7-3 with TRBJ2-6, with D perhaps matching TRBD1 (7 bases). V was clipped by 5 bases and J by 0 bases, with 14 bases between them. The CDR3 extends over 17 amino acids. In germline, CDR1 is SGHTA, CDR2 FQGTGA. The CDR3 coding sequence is TGTGCCAGCAGCAGGAGGGACAGCAGCTCTGGGGCCAACGTCCTGACTTTC. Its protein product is CASSRRDSSSGANVLTF.

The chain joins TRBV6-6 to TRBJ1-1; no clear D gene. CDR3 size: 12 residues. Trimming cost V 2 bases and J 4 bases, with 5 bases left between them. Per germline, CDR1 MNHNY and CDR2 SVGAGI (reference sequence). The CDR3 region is CASSYGSTEAFF. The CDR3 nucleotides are TGTGCCAGCAGTTACGGGAGCACTGAAGCTTTCTTT.

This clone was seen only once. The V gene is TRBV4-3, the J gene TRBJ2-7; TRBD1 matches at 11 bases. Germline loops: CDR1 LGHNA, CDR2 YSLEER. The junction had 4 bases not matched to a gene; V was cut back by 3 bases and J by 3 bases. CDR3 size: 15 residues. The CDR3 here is CASSHRTGGGYEQYF. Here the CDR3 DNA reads TGCGCCAGCAGCCATAGGACAGGGGGCGGCTACGAGCAGTACTTC.

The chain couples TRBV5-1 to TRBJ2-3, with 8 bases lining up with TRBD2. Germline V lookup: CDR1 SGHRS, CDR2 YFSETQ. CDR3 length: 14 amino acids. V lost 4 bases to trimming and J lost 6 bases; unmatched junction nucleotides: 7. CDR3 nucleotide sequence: TGCGCCAGCAGCCCTGGACTAGCTCCCGATACGCAGTATTTT. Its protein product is CASSPGLAPDTQYF.

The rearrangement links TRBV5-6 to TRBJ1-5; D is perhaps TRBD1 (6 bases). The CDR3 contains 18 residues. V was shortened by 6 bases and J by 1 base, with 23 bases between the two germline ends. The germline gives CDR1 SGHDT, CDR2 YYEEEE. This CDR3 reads CASNQALTGGQSNQPQHF. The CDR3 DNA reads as TGTGCCAGCAACCAAGCCCTTACGGGGGGCCAGAGCAATCAGCCCCAGCATTTT.

The CDR3 loop reads CASSYTGFHNQPQHF. The CDR3 DNA sequence: TGTGCCAGCAGTTACACAGGGTTTCACAATCAGCCCCAGCATTTT. The chain couples TRBV28 to TRBJ1-5; maybe TRBD1 (6 bases). With 4 bases removed from V and 3 bases from J, the gap between germline ends came to 13 bases. The germline V gene encodes CDR1 MDHEN and CDR2 SYDVKM. CDR3 size: 15 residues.

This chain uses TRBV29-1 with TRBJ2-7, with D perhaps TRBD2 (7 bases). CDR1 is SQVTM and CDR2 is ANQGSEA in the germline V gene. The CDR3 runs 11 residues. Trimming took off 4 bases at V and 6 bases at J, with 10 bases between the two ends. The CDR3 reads CSVGGGGEQYF. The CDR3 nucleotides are TGCAGCGTTGGAGGGGGGGGCGAGCAGTACTTC.

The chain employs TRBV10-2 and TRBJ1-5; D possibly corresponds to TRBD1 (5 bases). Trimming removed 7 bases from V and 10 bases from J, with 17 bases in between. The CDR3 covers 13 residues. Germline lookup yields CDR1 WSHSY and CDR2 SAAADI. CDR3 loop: CASTLTSQGPQHF. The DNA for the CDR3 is TGCGCCAGCACCCTGACATCCCAGGGTCCCCAGCATTTT.

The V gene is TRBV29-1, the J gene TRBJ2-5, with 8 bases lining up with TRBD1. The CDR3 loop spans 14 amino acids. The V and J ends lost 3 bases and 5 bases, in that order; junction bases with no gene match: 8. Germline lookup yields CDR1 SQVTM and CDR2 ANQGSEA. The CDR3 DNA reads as TGCAGCGTTGATACCAGGGGGCTGGGGGAGACCCAGTACTTC. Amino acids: CSVDTRGLGETQYF.

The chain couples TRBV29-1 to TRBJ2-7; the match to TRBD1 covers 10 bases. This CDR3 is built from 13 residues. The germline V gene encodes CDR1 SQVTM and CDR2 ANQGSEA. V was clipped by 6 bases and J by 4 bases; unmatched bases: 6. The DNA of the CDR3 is TGCAGCGTAACCGGGACAGGGGTGTACGAGCAGTACTTC. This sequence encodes CSVTGTGVYEQYF.